One and the same sample provided the 29 T cell receptor beta chains below, sequenced in a study of OX40 agonist ivuxolimab in advanced cancers. TCRdb's copy holds only in-frame clones and misses some; the assay was immunoSEQ multiplex PCR. The sample shows under 100,000 clones, about 90% of them seen only once. The material sequenced was CD4+ or CD8+ T cells sorted from blood, taken in a trial of the OX40 agonist ivuxolimab. Receptor source: an adult with an advanced solid tumor such as melanoma, head and neck, liver or kidney cancer.

The chain has TRBV5-1 and TRBJ2-1, with 9 bases matching TRBD2. V was pared by 5 bases and J by 4 bases, with 4 bases of the junction left unmatched. Germline assignment: CDR1 SGHRS and CDR2 YFSETQ. This CDR3 comprises 14 residues. This chain's CDR3 is CASRPTSGYNEQFF. CDR3 nucleotides: TGCGCCAGCAGACCGACTAGCGGTTACAATGAGCAGTTCTTC.

The V and J genes are TRBV7-8 and TRBJ2-2; D tentatively fits TRBD1 or TRBD2 (5 bases each). This CDR3 contains 15 residues. Germline CDR1 SGHVS, CDR2 FQNEAQ. V was clipped by 5 bases and J by 3 bases, with 13 bases between them. CDR3 sequence reads: CASSIREYDTGELFF. CDR3 DNA: TGTGCCAGCAGCATCAGGGAGTATGACACCGGGGAGCTGTTTTTT.

The CDR3 DNA follows: TGTGCCAGCAGTTACTCGACCAGGGGAGATACGCAGTATTTT. It translates to CASSYSTRGDTQYF. The chain uses TRBV6-5 and TRBJ2-3; D is perhaps TRBD1 (6 bases). Germline V gene data show CDR1 as MNHEY and CDR2 as SVGAGI. V gave up 0 bases and J gave up 5 bases, with 9 bases separating them. CDR3 length: 14 residues.

This chain links TRBV19 with TRBJ2-5; 7 bases line up with TRBD2. The CDR3 totals 17 residues. Trimming cost V 1 base and J 2 bases; bases outside gene matches: 10. Germline lookup yields CDR1 LNHDA and CDR2 SQIVND (reference sequence). CDR3 protein: CASSIGLAGDGQETQYF. CDR3 DNA: TGTGCCAGTAGTATAGGGTTGGCGGGAGATGGGCAAGAGACCCAGTACTTC.

This chain connects TRBV30 to TRBJ1-5; 7 bases align to TRBD1. The CDR3 has 14 amino acids. V shed 7 bases, J shed 4 bases, and the junction held 10 bases outside the gene matches. Germline V CDR1 and CDR2: GTSNPN, SVGIG (reference sequence). For the CDR3, the DNA is TGTGCCTACTCGAGGAGGACAGGTAATCAGCCCCAGCATTTT. This sequence encodes CAYSRRTGNQPQHF.

The CDR3 sequence is CASSVDFSYNEQFF. CDR3 in DNA: TGTGCCAGTTCAGTGGATTTTTCCTACAATGAGCAGTTCTTC. This chain links TRBV9 with TRBJ2-1; no clear D. This CDR3 spans 14 amino acids. From germline, CDR1 is SGDLS and CDR2 YYNGEE. V was cut by 8 bases and J by 1 base, with 13 bases left in between.

The chain joins TRBV4-1 to TRBJ2-1; 13 bases are shared with TRBD2. Germline loops: CDR1 MGHRA, CDR2 YSYEKL. V dropped 4 bases and J dropped 2; count of bases not matched to a gene: 2. The CDR3 covers 16 residues. CDR3 sequence: CASSRGTSGAYNEQFF. In nucleotides, the CDR3 is TGCGCCAGCAGCCGGGGGACTAGCGGGGCCTACAATGAGCAGTTCTTC.

This clone appeared a few times. The CDR3 sequence: CASSSGLYGYTF. The CDR3 DNA sequence: TGTGCCAGCAGCTCAGGGTTATATGGCTACACCTTC. The genes are TRBV11-3 and TRBJ1-2, with D possibly being TRBD1 (5 bases). Trimming pared 4 bases from V and 5 bases from J, leaving 8 bases between. The germline gives CDR1 SGHNT, CDR2 YENEEA. The CDR3 length is 12 residues.

The chain recombines TRBV18 with TRBJ2-7; D ambiguous. Germline assignment: CDR1 KGHSH and CDR2 LQKENI. Trimming shortened V by 3 bases and J by 2 bases, and 8 bases separated the two germline ends. CDR3 length: 13 residues. The CDR3 is CASSPSQTYEQYF. CDR3 sequence (DNA): TGTGCCAGCTCACCTTCGCAGACCTACGAGCAGTACTTC.

V is TRBV6-5 and J is TRBJ2-4; 12 bases are shared with TRBD1. In germline, CDR1 is MNHEY, CDR2 SVGAGI. V lost 6 bases and J lost 5; bases outside the gene matches: 5. The CDR3 contains 15 residues. The CDR3 loop reads CASRRDRGLENIQYF. The CDR3 nucleotides read TGTGCCAGCAGAAGGGACAGGGGGCTGGAAAACATTCAGTACTTC.

The chain links TRBV4-2 to TRBJ2-7, with D hard to call. The CDR3 is made up of 14 amino acids. V was trimmed by 0 bases and J by 0 bases, leaving 6 bases between them. The germline CDR1 and CDR2 sequences are LGHNA and YNFKEQ. CDR3 bases: TGTGCCAGCAGCCAAGATAAGGGCTCCTACGAGCAGTACTTC. Encoded protein: CASSQDKGSYEQYF.

V and J are TRBV7-3 and TRBJ2-2; TRBD1 might be the D (6 bases). The CDR3 extends over 16 amino acids. Germline V gives CDR1 SGHTA, CDR2 FQGTGA. Trimming removed 0 bases from V and 4 bases from J, with 12 bases in between. The CDR3 DNA sequence: TGTGCCAGCAGCTTAACCCCAGGGGCGAGCACCGGGGAGCTGTTTTTT. It codes for CASSLTPGASTGELFF.

The chain joins TRBV19 to TRBJ1-5; D might be TRBD1 (5 bases). Per germline, CDR1 LNHDA and CDR2 SQIVND (reference sequence). CDR3 length: 14 residues. The V gene lost 6 bases and the J gene lost 8 bases, with 17 bases spanning the gap. The CDR3 spells CASRQGSWSEPQHF. As DNA, the CDR3 is TGTGCCAGTAGGCAGGGATCATGGTCAGAGCCCCAGCATTTT.

The V and J genes are TRBV5-4 and TRBJ2-5; D tentatively fits TRBD1 or TRBD2 (5 bases each). Deletions cut 2 bases from V and 5 bases from J, with 13 bases between. The CDR3 length is 14 residues. Germline V CDR1 and CDR2: SGHNT, YYREEE (reference sequence). The CDR3: CASSFFRGAETQYF. CDR3 nucleotides: TGTGCCAGCAGCTTCTTTCGAGGGGCCGAGACCCAGTACTTC. Supplemented by reference TRBV5-4 and TRBJ2-5, the full variable domain reads ETGVTQSPTHLIKTRGQQVTLRCSSQSGHNTVSWYQQALGQGPQFIFQYYREEENGRGNFPPRFSGLQFPNYSSELNVNALELDDSALYLCASSFFRGAETQYFGPGTRLLVL.

The V and J genes are TRBV6-1 and TRBJ2-2, with TRBD2 matching 8 bases. Trimming cost V 3 bases and J 5 bases; bases outside gene matches: 5. The CDR3 is 15 residues long. Per the germline V gene, CDR1 is MNHNS and CDR2 is SASEGT. DNA of the CDR3: TGTGCCAGCAGTGAGAGCGGGAGTTGGACCGGGGAGCTGTTTTTT. It yields the protein CASSESGSWTGELFF.

The chain combines TRBV27 with TRBJ2-3; weak D call: TRBD2 (5 bases). V was cut by 8 bases and J by 2 bases, with 14 bases left in between. This CDR3 is built from 14 residues. The germline V gene encodes CDR1 MNHEY and CDR2 SMNVEV (reference sequence). The CDR3 DNA follows: TGTGCCAGCTCCCCGGGATATGACACAGATACGCAGTATTTT. This gives the protein CASSPGYDTDTQYF.

V usage is TRBV19 and J usage is TRBJ2-7; TRBD2 aligns across 11 bases. Germline V gene data show CDR1 as LNHDA and CDR2 as SQIVND (reference sequence). This CDR3 comprises 16 residues. The V and J ends lost 5 bases and 0 bases, in that order; junction bases with no gene match: 6. The CDR3 reads CASSAMGTSGSYEQYF. As DNA, the CDR3 is TGTGCCAGTAGTGCCATGGGGACTAGCGGCTCCTACGAGCAGTACTTC.

The chain couples TRBV11-3 to TRBJ2-2; TRBD1 is a possible D gene (6 bases). V lost 1 base to trimming and J lost 5 bases, with 14 bases between them. CDR1 and CDR2 (germline): SGHNT, YENEEA. This CDR3 contains 16 residues. In DNA, the CDR3 is TGTGCCAGCAGCTTAGCTATGGGGGCGCGAACCGGGGAGCTGTTTTTT. Protein sequence: CASSLAMGARTGELFF.

This chain joins TRBV4-2 and TRBJ2-5; unclear D gene. V gave up 0 bases and J gave up 5 bases, with 7 bases separating them. CDR1 and CDR2 (germline): LGHNA, YNFKEQ. There are 13 residues in the CDR3. The CDR3 protein is CASSQDMGETQYF. The CDR3 nucleotides are TGTGCCAGCAGCCAAGATATGGGGGAGACCCAGTACTTC.

The gene calls are TRBV29-1 and TRBJ2-3; possibly TRBD2 for D (5 bases). CDR1 and CDR2 from the germline V gene are SQVTM and ANQGSEA. Trimming shortened V by 8 bases and J by 2 bases, and 11 bases separated the two germline ends. The CDR3 length is 12 residues. CDR3 nucleotides: TGCAGCTCCCGGGGTAACACAGATACGCAGTATTTT. This translates into CSSRGNTDTQYF.

The chain employs TRBV5-4 and TRBJ2-5; D might be TRBD1 (9 bases). CDR1 SGHNT and CDR2 YYREEE come from the germline V gene (reference sequence). This CDR3 has 15 amino acids. The V end was cut by 4 bases, the J end by 5 bases, with 18 bases between. CDR3 sequence: CASSTTGGGRETQYF. CDR3 DNA sequence: TGTGCCAGCAGCACCACAGGGGGCGGGAGGGAGACCCAGTACTTC.

The chain carries TRBV2 and TRBJ1-1, with a possible D match to TRBD1 (5 bases). V shed 1 base and J shed 12 bases, with 12 bases lying between them. In germline, CDR1 is SNHLY, CDR2 FYNNEI. The CDR3 is 12 residues long. CDR3 in amino acids: CASSEVTGQSFF. The DNA for the CDR3 is TGTGCCAGCAGTGAAGTTACAGGCCAGTCTTTCTTT.

The chain recombines TRBV5-1 with TRBJ2-7, with D possibly being TRBD2 (5 bases). Germline V gives CDR1 SGHRS, CDR2 YFSETQ. The CDR3 covers 14 residues. Trimming stripped 0 bases from V and 6 bases from J, with 13 bases between. The DNA for the CDR3 is TGCGCCAGCAGCTTGGCCCCGGACTTCGGCGAGCAGTACTTC. This sequence encodes CASSLAPDFGEQYF.

The chain has TRBV18 and TRBJ2-1; D is perhaps TRBD2 (6 bases). V shed 3 bases and J shed 9 bases, with 15 bases lying between them. Looked up from germline, CDR1 is KGHSH and CDR2 is LQKENI. The CDR3 covers 14 residues. The CDR3 sequence: CASSPPSSVSEQFF. In nucleotides, the CDR3 is TGTGCCAGCTCACCTCCTTCTAGCGTTTCTGAGCAGTTCTTC.

This sequence joins TRBV4-2 and TRBJ2-5, with 14 nucleotides matching TRBD2. The V and J ends lost 4 bases and 0 bases, in that order; junction bases with no gene match: 7. This CDR3 is 18 amino acids long. Germline V gene sequence: CDR1 LGHNA, CDR2 YNFKEQ. CDR3 in DNA: TGTGCCAGCAGCCTTGGGACTAGCGGGAGTAGGGACCAAGAGACCCAGTACTTC. Translated: CASSLGTSGSRDQETQYF.

The chain has TRBV5-1 and TRBJ2-5, with TRBD2 matching over 12 bases. Unmatched junction bases numbered 9, after V lost 2 bases and J lost 1 base. CDR1 and CDR2 from the germline V gene are SGHRS and YFSETQ. CDR3 size: 18 residues. CDR3 coding DNA: TGCGCCAGCAGCTTAGTTCCCGGGACTAGCGGGTCCCAAGAGACCCAGTACTTC. Translating it yields CASSLVPGTSGSQETQYF.

The chain recombines TRBV11-2 with TRBJ2-7; 7 bases line up with TRBD1. This CDR3 spans 16 amino acids. With V trimmed by 5 bases and J by 7 bases, 17 bases remained unmatched. Germline assignment: CDR1 SGHAT and CDR2 FQNNGV. The CDR3 reads CASSPRAGGHLSEQYF. In DNA, the CDR3 is TGTGCCAGCAGCCCCCGCGCAGGGGGACACCTGTCTGAGCAGTACTTC. Full variable domain (missing parts from reference TRBV11-2 and TRBJ2-7): EAGVAQSPRYKIIEKRQSVAFWCNPISGHATLYWYQQILGQGPKLLIQFQNNGVVDDSQLPKDRFSAERLKGVDSTLKIQPAKLEDSAVYLCASSPRAGGHLSEQYFGPGTRLTVT.

The chain uses TRBV15 and TRBJ2-7; D unclear. CDR1 is LNHNV, CDR2 YYDKDF, per germline (reference sequence). The CDR3 sequence is 13 residues long. Trimming took 0 bases from V and 6 from J, leaving 9 bases between them. The CDR3, as DNA: TGTGCCACCAGCAGAGATCCGGGTGCCGAGCAGTACTTC. It translates to CATSRDPGAEQYF.

The V gene is TRBV30, the J gene TRBJ1-3; D is undetermined. Germline CDR1 GTSNPN, CDR2 SVGIG (reference sequence). Trimming removed 4 bases at V and 4 bases at J, with 17 bases between. This CDR3 spans 15 amino acids. As DNA, the CDR3 is TGTGCCTGGATCCCCTCGCTGACCAAAGGAAACACCATATATTTT. Translated: CAWIPSLTKGNTIYF.